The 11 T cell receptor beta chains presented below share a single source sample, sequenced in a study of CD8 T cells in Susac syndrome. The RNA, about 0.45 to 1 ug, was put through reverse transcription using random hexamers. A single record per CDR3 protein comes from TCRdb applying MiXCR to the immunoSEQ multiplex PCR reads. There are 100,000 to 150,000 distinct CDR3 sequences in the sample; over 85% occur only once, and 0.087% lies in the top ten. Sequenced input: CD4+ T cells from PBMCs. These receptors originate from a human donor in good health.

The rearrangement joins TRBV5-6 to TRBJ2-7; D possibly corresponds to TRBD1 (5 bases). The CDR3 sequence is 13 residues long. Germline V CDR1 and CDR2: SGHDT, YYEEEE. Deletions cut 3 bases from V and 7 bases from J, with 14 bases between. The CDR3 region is CASSWSGMGEQYF. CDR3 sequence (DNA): TGTGCCAGCAGCTGGTCAGGGATGGGGGAGCAGTACTTC.

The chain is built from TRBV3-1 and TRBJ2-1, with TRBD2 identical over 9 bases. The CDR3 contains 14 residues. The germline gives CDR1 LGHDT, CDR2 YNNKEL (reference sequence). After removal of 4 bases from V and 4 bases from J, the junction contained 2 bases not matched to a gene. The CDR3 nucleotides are TGTGCCAGCAGCCCGGGACTAGCTTACAATGAGCAGTTCTTC. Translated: CASSPGLAYNEQFF.

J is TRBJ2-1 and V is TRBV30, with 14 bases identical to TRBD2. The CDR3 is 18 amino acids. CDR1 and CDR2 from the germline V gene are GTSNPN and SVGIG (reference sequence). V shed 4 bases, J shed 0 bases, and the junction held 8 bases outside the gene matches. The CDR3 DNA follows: TGTGCCTGGAATAAGGGACTAGCGGGGGTGAGCTCCTACAATGAGCAGTTCTTC. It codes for CAWNKGLAGVSSYNEQFF.

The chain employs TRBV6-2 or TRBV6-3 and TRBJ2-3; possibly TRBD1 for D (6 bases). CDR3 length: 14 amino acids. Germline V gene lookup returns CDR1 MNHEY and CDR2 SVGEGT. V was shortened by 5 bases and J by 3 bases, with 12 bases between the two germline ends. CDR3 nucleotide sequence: TGTGCCAGCAGTACCTGGGACAAAACAGATACGCAGTATTTT. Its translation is CASSTWDKTDTQYF.

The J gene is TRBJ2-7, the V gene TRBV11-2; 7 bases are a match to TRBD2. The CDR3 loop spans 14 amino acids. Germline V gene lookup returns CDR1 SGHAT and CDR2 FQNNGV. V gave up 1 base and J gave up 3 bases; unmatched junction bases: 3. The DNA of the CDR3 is TGTGCCAGCAGCTTAGGCAGGACTAGCTACGAGCAGTACTTC. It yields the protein CASSLGRTSYEQYF. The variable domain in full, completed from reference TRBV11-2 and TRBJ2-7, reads EAGVAQSPRYKIIEKRQSVAFWCNPISGHATLYWYQQILGQGPKLLIQFQNNGVVDDSQLPKDRFSAERLKGVDSTLKIQPAKLEDSAVYLCASSLGRTSYEQYFGPGTRLTVT.

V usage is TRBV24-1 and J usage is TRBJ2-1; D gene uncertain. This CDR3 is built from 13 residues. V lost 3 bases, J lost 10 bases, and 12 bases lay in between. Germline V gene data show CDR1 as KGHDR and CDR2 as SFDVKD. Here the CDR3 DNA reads TGTGCCACCAGTGATCCCCCCAAACGCGAGCAGTTCTTC. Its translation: CATSDPPKREQFF.

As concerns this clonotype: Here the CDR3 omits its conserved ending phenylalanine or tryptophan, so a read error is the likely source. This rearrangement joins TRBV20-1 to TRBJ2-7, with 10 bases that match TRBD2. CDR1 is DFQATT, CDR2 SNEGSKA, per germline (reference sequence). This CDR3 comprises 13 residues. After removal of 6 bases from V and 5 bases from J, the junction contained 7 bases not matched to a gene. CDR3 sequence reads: CSATGTSVHEQYL. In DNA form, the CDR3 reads TGCAGTGCAACCGGGACTAGCGTCCACGAGCAGTACTTG.

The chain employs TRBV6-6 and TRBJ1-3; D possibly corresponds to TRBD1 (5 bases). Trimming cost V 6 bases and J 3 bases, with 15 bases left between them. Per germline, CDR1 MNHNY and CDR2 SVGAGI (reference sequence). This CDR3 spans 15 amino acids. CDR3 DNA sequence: TGTGCCAGCAGAGCCCTGGGGGATTATGGAAACACCATATATTTT. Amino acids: CASRALGDYGNTIYF.

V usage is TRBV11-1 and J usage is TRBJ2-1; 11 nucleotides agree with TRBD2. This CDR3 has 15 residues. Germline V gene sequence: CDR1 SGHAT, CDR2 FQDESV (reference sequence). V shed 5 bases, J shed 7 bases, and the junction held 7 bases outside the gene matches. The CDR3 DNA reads TGTGCCAGCAGCCGCGGGACTAGCGGATCAAATGAGCAGTTCTTC. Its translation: CASSRGTSGSNEQFF.

CDR3 amino acids: CAISAHAPDSNQPQHF. The CDR3 nucleotides are TGTGCCATCAGCGCTCATGCCCCAGATAGCAATCAGCCCCAGCATTTT. This rearrangement joins TRBV10-3 to TRBJ1-5; D remains ambiguous. The germline gives CDR1 ENHRY, CDR2 SYGVKD. V dropped 6 bases and J dropped 0 bases, with 15 bases sitting between them. CDR3 length equals 16 residues.

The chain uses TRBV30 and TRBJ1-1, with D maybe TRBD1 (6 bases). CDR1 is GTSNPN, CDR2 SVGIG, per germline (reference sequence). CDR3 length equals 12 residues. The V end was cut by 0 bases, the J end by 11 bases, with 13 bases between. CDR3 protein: CAWSVSGGGAFF. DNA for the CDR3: TGTGCCTGGAGTGTGTCGGGAGGGGGGGCTTTCTTT.